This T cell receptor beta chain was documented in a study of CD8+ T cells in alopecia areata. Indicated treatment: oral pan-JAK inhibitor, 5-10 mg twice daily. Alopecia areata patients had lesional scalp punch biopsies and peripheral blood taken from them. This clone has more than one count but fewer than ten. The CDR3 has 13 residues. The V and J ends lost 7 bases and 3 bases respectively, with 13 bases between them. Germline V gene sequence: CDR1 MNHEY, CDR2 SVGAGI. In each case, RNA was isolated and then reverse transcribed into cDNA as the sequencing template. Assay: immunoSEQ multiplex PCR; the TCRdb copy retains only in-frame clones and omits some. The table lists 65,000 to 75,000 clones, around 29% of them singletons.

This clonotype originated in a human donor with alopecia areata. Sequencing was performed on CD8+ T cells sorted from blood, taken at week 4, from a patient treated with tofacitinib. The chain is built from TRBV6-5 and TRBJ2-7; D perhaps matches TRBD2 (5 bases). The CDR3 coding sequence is TGTGCCAGCACCCGGCCCGGGGACTACGAGCAGTACTTC. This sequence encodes CASTRPGDYEQYF.